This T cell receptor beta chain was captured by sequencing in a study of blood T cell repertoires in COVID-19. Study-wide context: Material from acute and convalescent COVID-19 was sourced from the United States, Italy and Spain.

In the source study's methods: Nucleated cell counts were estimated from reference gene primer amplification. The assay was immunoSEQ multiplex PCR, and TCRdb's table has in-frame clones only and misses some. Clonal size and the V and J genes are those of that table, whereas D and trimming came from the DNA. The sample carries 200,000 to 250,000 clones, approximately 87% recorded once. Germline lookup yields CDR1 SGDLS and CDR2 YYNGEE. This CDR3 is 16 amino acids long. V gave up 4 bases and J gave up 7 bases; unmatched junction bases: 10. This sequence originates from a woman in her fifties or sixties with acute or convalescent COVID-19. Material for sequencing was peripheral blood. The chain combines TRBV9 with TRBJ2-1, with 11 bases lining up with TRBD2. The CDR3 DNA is TGTGCCAGCAGCCCATATAGCGGGGGGGCCGTGAATGAGCAGTTCTTC. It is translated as CASSPYSGGAVNEQFF. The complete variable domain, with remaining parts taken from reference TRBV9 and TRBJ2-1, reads DSGVTQTPKHLITATGQRVTLRCSPRSGDLSVYWYQQSLDQGLQFLIQYYNGEERAKGNILERFSAQQFPDLHSELNLSSLELGDSALYFCASSPYSGGAVNEQFFGPGTRLTVL.